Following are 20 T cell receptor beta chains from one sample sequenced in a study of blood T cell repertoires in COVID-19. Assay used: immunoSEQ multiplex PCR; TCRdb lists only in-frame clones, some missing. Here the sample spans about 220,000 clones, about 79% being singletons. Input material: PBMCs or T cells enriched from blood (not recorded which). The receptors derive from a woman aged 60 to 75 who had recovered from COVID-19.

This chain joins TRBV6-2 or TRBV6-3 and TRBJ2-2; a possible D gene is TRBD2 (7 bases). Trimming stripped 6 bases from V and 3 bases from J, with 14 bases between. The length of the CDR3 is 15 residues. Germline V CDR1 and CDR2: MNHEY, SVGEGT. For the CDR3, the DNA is TGTGCCAGCAGCCTCCGGGGGGCTGACACCGGGGAGCTGTTTTTT. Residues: CASSLRGADTGELFF.

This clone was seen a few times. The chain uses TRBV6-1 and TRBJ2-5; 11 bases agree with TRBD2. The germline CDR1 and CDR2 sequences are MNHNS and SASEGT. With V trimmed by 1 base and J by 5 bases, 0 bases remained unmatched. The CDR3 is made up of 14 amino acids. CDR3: CASSEGTSGETQYF. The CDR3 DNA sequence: TGTGCCAGCAGTGAAGGGACTAGCGGGGAGACCCAGTACTTC.

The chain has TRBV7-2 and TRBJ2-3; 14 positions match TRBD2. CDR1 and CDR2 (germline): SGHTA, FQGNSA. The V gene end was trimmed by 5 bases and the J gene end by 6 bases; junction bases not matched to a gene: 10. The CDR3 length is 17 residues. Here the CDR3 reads CASSPVPTSGRGDTQYF. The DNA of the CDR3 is TGTGCCAGCAGCCCAGTCCCGACTAGCGGGAGGGGGGATACGCAGTATTTT.

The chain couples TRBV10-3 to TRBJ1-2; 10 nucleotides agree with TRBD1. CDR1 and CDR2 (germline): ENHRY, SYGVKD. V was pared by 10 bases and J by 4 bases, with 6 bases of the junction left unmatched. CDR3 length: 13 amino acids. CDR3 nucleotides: TGTGCCACGGGGACAGGGGACGGCTATGGCTACACCTTC. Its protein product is CATGTGDGYGYTF.

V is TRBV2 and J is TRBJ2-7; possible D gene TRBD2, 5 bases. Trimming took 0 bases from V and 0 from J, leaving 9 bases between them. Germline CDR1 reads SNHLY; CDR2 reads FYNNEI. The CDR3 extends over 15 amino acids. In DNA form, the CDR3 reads TGTGCCAGCAGTGAAGCGGGGAGAAGCTCCTACGAGCAGTACTTC. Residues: CASSEAGRSSYEQYF.

CDR3 nucleotides: TGCGCCAGCAGCCCGAGCGGGAGCCGATCTCCCCAAGAGACCCAGTACTTC. It yields the protein CASSPSGSRSPQETQYF. The chain employs TRBV5-1 and TRBJ2-5; 8 bases match TRBD2. The CDR3 sequence is 17 residues long. Per the germline V gene, CDR1 is SGHRS and CDR2 is YFSETQ. The V gene end was trimmed by 4 bases and the J gene end by 1 base; junction bases not matched to a gene: 12.

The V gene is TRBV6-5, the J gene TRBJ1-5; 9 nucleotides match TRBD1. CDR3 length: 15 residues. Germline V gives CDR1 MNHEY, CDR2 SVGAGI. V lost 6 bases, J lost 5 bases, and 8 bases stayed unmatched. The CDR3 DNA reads TGTGCCAGCAGCTACCGGGACAGGGTACATCAGCCCCAGCATTTT. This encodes CASSYRDRVHQPQHF.

In DNA, the CDR3 is TGCAGTGCTTGTGGACTAGCGGGGTTTTCCACAGATACGCAGTATTTT. Protein product: CSACGLAGFSTDTQYF. J is TRBJ2-3 and V is TRBV20-1, with 12 positions matching TRBD2. V dropped 5 bases and J dropped 2; count of bases not matched to a gene: 8. The CDR3 is 16 residues long. CDR1 is DFQATT and CDR2 is SNEGSKA in the germline V gene (reference sequence).

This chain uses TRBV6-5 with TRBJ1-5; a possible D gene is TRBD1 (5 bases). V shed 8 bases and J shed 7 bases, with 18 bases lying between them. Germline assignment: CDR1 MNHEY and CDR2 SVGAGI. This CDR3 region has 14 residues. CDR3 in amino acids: CASSQGRSEQPQHF. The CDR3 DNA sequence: TGTGCCAGCTCTCAGGGTCGGTCGGAACAGCCCCAGCATTTT.

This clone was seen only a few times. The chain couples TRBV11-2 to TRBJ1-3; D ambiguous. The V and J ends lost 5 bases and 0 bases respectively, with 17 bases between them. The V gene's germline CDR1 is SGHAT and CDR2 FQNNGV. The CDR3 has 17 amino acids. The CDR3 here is CASSPNKVGSSGNTIYF. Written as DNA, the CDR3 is TGTGCCAGCAGCCCGAACAAGGTTGGGAGCTCTGGAAACACCATATATTTT.

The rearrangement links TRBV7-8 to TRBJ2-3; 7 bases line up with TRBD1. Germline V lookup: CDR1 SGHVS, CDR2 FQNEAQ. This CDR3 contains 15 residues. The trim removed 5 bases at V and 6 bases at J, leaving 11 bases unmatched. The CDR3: CASSIPPGGQDTQYF. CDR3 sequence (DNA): TGTGCCAGCAGCATACCTCCAGGGGGACAGGATACGCAGTATTTT.

CDR3 nucleotides: TGTGCCAGCAGCTTAGCACTAGCGGGGACTAATGAGCAGTTCTTC. Amino acids: CASSLALAGTNEQFF. The chain carries TRBV7-9 and TRBJ2-1, with 10 bases lining up with TRBD2. V was pared by 0 bases and J by 7 bases, with 3 bases of the junction left unmatched. CDR3 length: 15 amino acids. The germline CDR1 and CDR2 sequences are SEHNR and FQNEAQ (reference sequence).

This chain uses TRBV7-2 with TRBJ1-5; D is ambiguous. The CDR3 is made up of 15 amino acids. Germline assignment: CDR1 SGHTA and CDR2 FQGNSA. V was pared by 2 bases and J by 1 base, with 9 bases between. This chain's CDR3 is CASSLILASNQPQHF. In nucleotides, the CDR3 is TGTGCCAGCAGCTTAATTTTAGCGAGCAATCAGCCCCAGCATTTT.

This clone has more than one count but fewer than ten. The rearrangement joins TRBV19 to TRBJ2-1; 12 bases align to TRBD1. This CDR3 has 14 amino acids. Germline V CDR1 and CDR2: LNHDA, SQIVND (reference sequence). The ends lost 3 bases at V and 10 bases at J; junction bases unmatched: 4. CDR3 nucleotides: TGTGCCAGTAGTATCGGGACAGGGGGCGGGGAGCAGTTCTTC. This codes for CASSIGTGGGEQFF.

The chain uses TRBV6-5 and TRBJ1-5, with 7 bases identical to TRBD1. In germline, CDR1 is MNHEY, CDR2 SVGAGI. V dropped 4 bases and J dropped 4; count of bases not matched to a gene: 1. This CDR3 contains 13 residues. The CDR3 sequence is CASSLTGNQPQHF. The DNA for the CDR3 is TGTGCCAGCAGTTTGACAGGGAATCAGCCCCAGCATTTT.

The CDR3 sequence: CASSLTSGGAYEQYF. The CDR3, as DNA: TGTGCCAGCAGCCTTACTAGCGGGGGGGCCTACGAGCAGTACTTC. This chain links TRBV11-2 with TRBJ2-7; 13 nucleotides match TRBD2. Trimming took 5 bases from V and 2 from J; bases not matched to a gene: 3. This CDR3 contains 15 residues. The germline CDR1 and CDR2 sequences are SGHAT and FQNNGV.

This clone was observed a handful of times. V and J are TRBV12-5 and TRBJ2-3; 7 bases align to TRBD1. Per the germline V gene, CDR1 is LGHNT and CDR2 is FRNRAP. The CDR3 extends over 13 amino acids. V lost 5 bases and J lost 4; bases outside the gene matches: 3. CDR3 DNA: TGTGCTAGTGGTAGAGGGGGCCCAGATACGCAGTATTTT. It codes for CASGRGGPDTQYF.

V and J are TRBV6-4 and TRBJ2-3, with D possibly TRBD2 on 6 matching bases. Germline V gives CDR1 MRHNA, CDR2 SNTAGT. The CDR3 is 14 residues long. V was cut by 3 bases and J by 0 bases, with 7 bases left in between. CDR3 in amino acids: CASSERDSTDTQYF. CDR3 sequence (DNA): TGTGCCAGCAGTGAGCGGGATAGCACAGATACGCAGTATTTT.

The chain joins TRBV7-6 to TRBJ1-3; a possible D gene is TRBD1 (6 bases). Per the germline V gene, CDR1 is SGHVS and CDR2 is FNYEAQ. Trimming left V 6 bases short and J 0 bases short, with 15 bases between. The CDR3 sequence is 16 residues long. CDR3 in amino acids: CASSSYGGPSGNTIYF. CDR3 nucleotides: TGTGCCAGCAGTTCGTACGGGGGGCCCTCTGGAAACACCATATATTTT.

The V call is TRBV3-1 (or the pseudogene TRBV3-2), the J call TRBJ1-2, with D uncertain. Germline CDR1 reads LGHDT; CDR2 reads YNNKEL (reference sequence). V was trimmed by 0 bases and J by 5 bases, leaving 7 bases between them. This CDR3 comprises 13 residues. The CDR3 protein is CASSQEQAYGYTF. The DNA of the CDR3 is TGTGCCAGCAGCCAAGAGCAGGCGTATGGCTACACCTTC.